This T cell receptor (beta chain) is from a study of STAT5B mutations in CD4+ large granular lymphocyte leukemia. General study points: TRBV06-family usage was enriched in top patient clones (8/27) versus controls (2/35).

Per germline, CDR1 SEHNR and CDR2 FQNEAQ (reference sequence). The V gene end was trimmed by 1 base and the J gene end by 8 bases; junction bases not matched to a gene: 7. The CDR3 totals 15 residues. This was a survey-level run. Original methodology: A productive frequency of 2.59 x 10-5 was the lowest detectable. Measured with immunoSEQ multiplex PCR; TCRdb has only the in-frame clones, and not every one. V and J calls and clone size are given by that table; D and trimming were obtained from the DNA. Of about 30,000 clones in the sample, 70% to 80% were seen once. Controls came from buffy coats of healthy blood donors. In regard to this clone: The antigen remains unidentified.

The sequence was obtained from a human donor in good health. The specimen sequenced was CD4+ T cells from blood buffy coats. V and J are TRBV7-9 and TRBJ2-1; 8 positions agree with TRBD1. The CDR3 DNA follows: TGTGCCAGCAGCTTAGGAGGGGACAGGCCTCATGAGCAGTTCTTC. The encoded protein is CASSLGGDRPHEQFF. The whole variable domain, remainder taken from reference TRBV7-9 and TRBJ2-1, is DTGVSQNPRHKITKRGQNVTFRCDPISEHNRLYWYRQTLGQGPEFLTYFQNEAQLEKSRLLSDRFSAERPKGSFSTLEIQRTEQGDSAMYLCASSLGGDRPHEQFFGPGTRLTVL.